This T cell receptor (beta chain) was identified in a study of control samples from healthy donors and cancer patients. The germline V gene has CDR1 MGHRA and CDR2 YSYEKL. V was cut by 4 bases and J by 0 bases, with 10 bases left in between. The CDR3 length is 15 residues. Clones were read by immunoSEQ multiplex PCR, and TCRdb kept only the in-frame ones, dropping some. The top ten hold just over 1% of the sample, which has some 150,000 clones, just over 95% seen once. Sample: blood. This TCR was recovered from a woman in her twenties or thirties in good health. This chain uses TRBV4-1 with TRBJ2-1; unclear D gene. In DNA form, the CDR3 reads TGCGCCAGCAGCCCCCGGCTAGACTCCTACAATGAGCAGTTCTTC. Its protein product is CASSPRLDSYNEQFF.